The 4 T cell receptor beta chains listed next were all sequenced from one sample in a study of blood T cell repertoires in COVID-19. Only in-frame clones appear in the TCRdb table, and some are missing; sequencing was by immunoSEQ multiplex PCR. Of about 88,000 clones in the sample, less than 95% were seen once. Sequenced input: peripheral blood. These receptor sequences come from a man aged 18 to 30 with COVID-19, enrolled during active disease.

CDR3 nucleotides: TGTGCCAGTAGTACCCCGGGACTAGTATACGAGCAGTACTTC. Its translation is CASSTPGLVYEQYF. This chain connects TRBV19 to TRBJ2-7; 8 bases agree with TRBD2. J was trimmed by 4 bases and V by 4 bases; bases with no gene match: 6. The V gene's germline CDR1 is LNHDA and CDR2 SQIVND (reference sequence). The CDR3 loop spans 14 amino acids.

V usage is TRBV7-9 and J usage is TRBJ2-7, with D tentatively TRBD1 (5 bases). In germline, CDR1 is SEHNR, CDR2 FQNEAQ (reference sequence). The CDR3 has 13 residues. V was pared by 4 bases and J by 4 bases, with 11 bases between. CDR3 in DNA: TGTGCCAGCAGCTCGCCAGGGCTTTACGAGCAGTACTTC. Amino acids: CASSSPGLYEQYF.

The CDR3 DNA sequence: TGTGCCAGCAGCCTCGGCCTAGCGGGAGGGAACGATGAGCAGTTCTTC. Translation: CASSLGLAGGNDEQFF. V is TRBV9 and J is TRBJ2-1; TRBD2 matches at 12 bases. V shed 4 bases, J shed 8 bases, and the junction held 10 bases outside the gene matches. The germline CDR1 and CDR2 sequences are SGDLS and YYNGEE. This CDR3 region has 16 residues.

This clone occurred once. The chain couples TRBV10-3 to TRBJ2-2, with D possibly being TRBD2 (6 bases). The CDR3 is 15 residues long. V dropped 5 bases and J dropped 4 bases, with 14 bases sitting between them. CDR1 and CDR2 (germline): ENHRY, SYGVKD. The CDR3 here is CAISRWEAGTGELFF. The DNA of the CDR3 is TGTGCCATCAGTCGTTGGGAGGCAGGCACCGGGGAGCTGTTTTTT.